The clone carrying this T cell receptor (beta chain) was recorded at least ten times. Antigen: not known. Samples came from axillary lymph nodes draining the breast cancer. Trimming cost V 5 bases and J 0 bases; bases outside gene matches: 3. Germline values: CDR1 MNHEY, CDR2 SVGAGI. CDR3 size: 15 residues. The sample originates from a study of breast tumors, draining lymph nodes, adjacent tissues. MiXCR, applied by TCRdb to the multiplex PCR reads, yields one record per CDR3 protein. This table holds over 200,000 distinct CDR3 sequences, about 34% found once. Study results and caveats: Tumors had less TCR diversity than lymph nodes, more than nontumor tissue.

The clonotype comes from a female donor with breast cancer. Some clones in this sample may be carry-over from other donors' samples. Source material: axillary lymph node tissue. V is TRBV6-5 and J is TRBJ2-3; 9 nucleotides line up with TRBD2. CDR3 region: CASSPSGASTDTQYF. Written as DNA, the CDR3 is TGTGCCAGCAGTCCTAGCGGGGCTAGCACAGATACGCAGTATTTT.